This entry is about one T cell receptor (beta chain). This CDR3 region has 17 residues. The trim removed 1 base at V and 7 bases at J, leaving 13 bases unmatched. Germline V gene data show CDR1 as KGHSH and CDR2 as LQKENI. The record originates from a study of blood T cell repertoires in COVID-19. Looking at the study overall: Whether acute or convalescent, the COVID-19 samples came from the United States, Italy and Spain.

In Cohort 3, a recovered donor had either two negative PCRs, clearance, or symptom resolution. Study processing details: By means of reference gene primer amplification, nucleated cell counts were estimated. Sequencing was performed with immunoSEQ multiplex PCR; in TCRdb, only in-frame clones are kept and a portion is missing. V, J and clone size are those of that table, while D and trimming were read from the DNA. Of around 230,000 clones listed, about 85% were seen once; the top ten hold about 2.4%. Material: PBMCs or T cells enriched from blood (not recorded which). The TCR originated in a woman under 40 who had recovered from COVID-19. The rearrangement joins TRBV18 to TRBJ2-5, with 9 positions matching TRBD2. The CDR3 sequence: CASSPLGGGLALGTQYF. CDR3 coding DNA: TGTGCCAGCTCACCACTTGGAGGGGGACTAGCTCTAGGGACCCAGTACTTC. The full variable domain, in which reference TRBV18 and TRBJ2-5 provide the parts outside the CDR3, is NAGVMQNPRHLVRRRGQEARLRCSPMKGHSHVYWYRQLPEEGLKFMVYLQKENIIDESGMPKERFSAEFPKEGPSILRIQQVVRGDSAAYFCASSPLGGGLALGTQYFGPGTRLLVL.